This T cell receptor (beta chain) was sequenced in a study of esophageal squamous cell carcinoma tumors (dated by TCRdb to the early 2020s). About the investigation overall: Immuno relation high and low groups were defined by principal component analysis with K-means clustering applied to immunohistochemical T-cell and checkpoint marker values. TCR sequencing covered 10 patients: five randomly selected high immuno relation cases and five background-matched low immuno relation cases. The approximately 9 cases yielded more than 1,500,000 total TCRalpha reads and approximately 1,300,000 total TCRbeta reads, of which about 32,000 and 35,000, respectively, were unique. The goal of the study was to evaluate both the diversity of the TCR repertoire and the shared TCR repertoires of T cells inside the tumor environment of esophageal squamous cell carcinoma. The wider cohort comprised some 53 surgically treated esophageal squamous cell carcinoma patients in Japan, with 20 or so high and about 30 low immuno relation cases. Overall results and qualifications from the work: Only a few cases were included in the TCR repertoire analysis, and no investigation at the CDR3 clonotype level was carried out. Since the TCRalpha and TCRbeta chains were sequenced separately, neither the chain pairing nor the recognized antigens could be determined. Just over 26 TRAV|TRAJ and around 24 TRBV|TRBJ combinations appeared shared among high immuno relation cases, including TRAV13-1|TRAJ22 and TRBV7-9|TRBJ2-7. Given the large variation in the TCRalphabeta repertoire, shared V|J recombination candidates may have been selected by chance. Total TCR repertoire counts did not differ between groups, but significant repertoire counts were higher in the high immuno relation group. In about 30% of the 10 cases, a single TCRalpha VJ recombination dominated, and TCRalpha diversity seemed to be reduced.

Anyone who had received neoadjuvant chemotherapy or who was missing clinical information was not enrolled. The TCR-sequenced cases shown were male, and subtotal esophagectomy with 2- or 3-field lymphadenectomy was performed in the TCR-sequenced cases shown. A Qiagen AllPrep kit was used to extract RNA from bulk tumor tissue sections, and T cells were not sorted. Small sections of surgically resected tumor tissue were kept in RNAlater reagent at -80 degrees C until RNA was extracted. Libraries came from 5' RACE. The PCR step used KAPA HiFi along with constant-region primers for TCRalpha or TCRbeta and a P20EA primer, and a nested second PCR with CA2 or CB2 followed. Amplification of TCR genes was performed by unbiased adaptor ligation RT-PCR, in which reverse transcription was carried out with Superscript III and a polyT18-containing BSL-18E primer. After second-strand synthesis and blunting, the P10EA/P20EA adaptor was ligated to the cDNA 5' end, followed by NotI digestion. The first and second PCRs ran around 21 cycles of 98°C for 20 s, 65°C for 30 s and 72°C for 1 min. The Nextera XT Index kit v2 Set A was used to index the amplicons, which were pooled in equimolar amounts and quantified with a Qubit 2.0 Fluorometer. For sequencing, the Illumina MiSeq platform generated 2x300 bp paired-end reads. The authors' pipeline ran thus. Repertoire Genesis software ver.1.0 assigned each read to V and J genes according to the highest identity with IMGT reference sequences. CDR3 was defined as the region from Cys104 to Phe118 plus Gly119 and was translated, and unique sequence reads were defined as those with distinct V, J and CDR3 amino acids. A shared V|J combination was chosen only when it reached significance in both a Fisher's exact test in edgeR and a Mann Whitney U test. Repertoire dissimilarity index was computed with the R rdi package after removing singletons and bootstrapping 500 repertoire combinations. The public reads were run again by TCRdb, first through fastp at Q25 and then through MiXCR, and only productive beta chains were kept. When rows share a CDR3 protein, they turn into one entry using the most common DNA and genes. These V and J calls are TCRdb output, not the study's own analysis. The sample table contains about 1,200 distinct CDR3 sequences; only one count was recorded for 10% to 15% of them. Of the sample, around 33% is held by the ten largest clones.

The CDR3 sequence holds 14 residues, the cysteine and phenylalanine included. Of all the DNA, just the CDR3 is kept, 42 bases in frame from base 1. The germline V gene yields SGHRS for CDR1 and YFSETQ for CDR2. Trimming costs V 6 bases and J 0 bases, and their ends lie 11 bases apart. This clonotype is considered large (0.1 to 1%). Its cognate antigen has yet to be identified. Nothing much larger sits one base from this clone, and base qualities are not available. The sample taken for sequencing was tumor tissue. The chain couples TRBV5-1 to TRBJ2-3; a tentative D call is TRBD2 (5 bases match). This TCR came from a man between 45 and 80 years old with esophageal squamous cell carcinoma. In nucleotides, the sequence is TGCGCCAGCACCCCCGGCGGGAGCACAGATACGCAGTATTTT. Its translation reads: CASTPGGSTDTQYF.